The clone carrying this T cell receptor beta chain occurred a few times. This sample was taken from a study of regulatory T cells in long-lasting Graves disease. Time point specified: persistent/refractory GD, antithyroid drugs over 5 years with positive TRAb. The TCR library was made from RNA that had been extracted from PBMCs in TRIzol. Building of the TCR beta libraries involved iRepertoire HTBI primers and Arm-PCR of CDR3 regions. Each CDR3 protein gets one entry after TCRdb re-called the multiplex PCR reads with MiXCR. The sample includes 450,000 or so distinct CDR3 sequences, 20% to 25% of them seen just once. Trimming took off 8 bases at V and 3 bases at J, with 4 bases between the two ends. This CDR3 is 11 amino acids long. CDR1 and CDR2 (germline): MDHEN, SYDVKM.

The source material was peripheral blood mononuclear cells (PBMCs), sampled when the disease was refractory, from a patient treated with antithyroid drugs. The rearrangement uses TRBV28 and TRBJ2-2; no firm D call. The receptor's source is a female donor with Graves disease. CDR3 coding DNA: TGTGCCAGCCTCCACACCGGGGAGCTGTTTTTT. The encoded protein is CASLHTGELFF. The full variable domain, rest sourced from reference TRBV28 and TRBJ2-2, is DVKVTQSSRYLVKRTGEKVFLECVQDMDHENMFWYRQDPGLGLRLIYFSYDVKMKEKGDIPEGYSVSREKKERFSLILESASTNQTSMYLCASLHTGELFFGEGSRLTVL.